The T cell receptor beta chain under discussion was sequenced for a study of T cell repertoires in cytomegalovirus infection (dated by TCRdb to the late 2010s). Turning to the overall study: The HLA type of each donor mattered for the analysis, because public TCR beta signatures pointed to carriage of CMV infection along with the matching HLA type. Here is what the overall study found, with its caveats: The ex vivo response was dominated by HLA-C-restricted CMV-specific TCR beta clonotypes, and the single most frequent clonotype in two of eight donors was supplied by these HLA-C-restricted clonotypes. Cumulative frequency of public TCR beta family members discriminated carriers of CMV infection plus the relevant HLA type in this cohort and an independent 352-donor cohort.

Reads for this sample came from an Illumina HiSeq 1500. The public reads were run again by TCRdb, first through fastp at Q25 and then through MiXCR, and only productive beta chains were kept. Duplicate CDR3 protein sequences are folded into a single record with the most common DNA and genes. The sample yields a few hundred thousand distinct CDR3 sequences; 15% to 20% were counted once. The top ten hold 7.5% to 9.5% of the sample. As encoded in the germline V gene (reference sequence), CDR1 is LNHNV while CDR2 is YYDKDF. The CDR3 runs 14 amino acids, cysteine and phenylalanine included. Only the CDR3 part of the read is kept: 42 bases, read in frame from the first base. V loses 3 bases, J loses 7 bases, and the germline ends lie 15 bases apart. This clonotype has only a few counts. Its antigen is not yet known. Within one base of it there is no much larger clone, and no base qualities were kept.

Sequenced: PBMCs. The rearranged chain carries TRBV15 and TRBJ1-1, with TRBD1 tentatively as D gene (5 bases match). The receptor was isolated from a human donor in good health (CMV status not recorded). Some clones in this sample may be carry-over from other donors' samples. The CDR3 loop reads CATSSLLTDLEAFF. The nucleotides read TGTGCCACCAGCAGCCTATTGACAGACCTTGAAGCTTTCTTT. The full variable domain, with segments outside the CDR3 supplied by the reference TRBV15 and TRBJ1-1 proteins, appears as DAMVIQNPRYQVTQFGKPVTLSCSQTLNHNVMYWYQQKSSQAPKLLFHYYDKDFNNEADTPDNFQSRRPNTSFCFLDIRSPGLGDTAMYLCATSSLLTDLEAFFGQGTRLTVV.